A selection of T cell receptor beta chains follows, all from one sample in a study of shared clonotypes between healthy human individuals. The repertoire was sequenced with immunoSEQ multiplex PCR; TCRdb's copy has only in-frame clones and lacks some. The table records about 2.4 million clones, 90% to 95% of them present only once. The sample comprised naive CD4+ T cells from PBMCs. These receptors came from a man in his late teens or twenties in good health. Some clones in this sample may be carry-over from other donors' samples. Each CDR3 is given with its conserved first and last residue. The order of the fields is D gene, CDR3 length, J gene, V gene, clone size, CDR3 DNA, CDR3 protein. D genes are given only for firm matches. Clone size is stated in some rows and not others, as once, few, many or a class when expanded.

>.|16|TRBJ1-4|TRBV4-1|.
TGCGCCAGCAGCCAGCCCTCGAGGGGATCTAATGAAAAACTGTTTTTT
CASSQPSRGSNEKLFF
>TRBD1|17|TRBJ2-3|TRBV11-2|.
TGTGCCAGCAGCTTAGGACCCACACAGGGGCTAACAGATACGCAGTATTTT
CASSLGPTQGLTDTQYF
>.|13|TRBJ2-1|TRBV7-9|.
TGTGCCAGCAACCGAAGGTGGGACTCTGAGCAGTTCTTC
CASNRRWDSEQFF
>.|16|TRBJ1-4|TRBV15|.
TGTGCCACCAGCAGGTCCCCCAAAGCAACTAATGAAAAACTGTTTTTT
CATSRSPKATNEKLFF
>.|16|TRBJ2-2|TRBV28|.
TGTGCCAGCAGTTTTAGTGGTCAGGGGCGGGACGGGGAGCTGTTTTTT
CASSFSGQGRDGELFF
>.|13|TRBJ1-1|TRBV28|few
TGTGCCAGCAGTTCCCCTGCGAACACTGAAGCTTTCTTT
CASSSPANTEAFF
>TRBD1|18|TRBJ1-1|TRBV27|.
TGTGCCAGCAGTTATCTTCGGACAGGATTGAGGAGGGCCACTGAAGCTTTCTTT
CASSYLRTGLRRATEAFF
>.|15|TRBJ2-4|TRBV5-8|.
TGTGCCAGCAGCCGGGACCCTCTAGCCAAAAACATTCAGTACTTC
CASSRDPLAKNIQYF
>TRBD2|14|TRBJ2-7|TRBV29-1|.
TGCAGCGTTGGGCTAGCGGGACCCTTCTACGAGCAGTACTTC
CSVGLAGPFYEQYF
>.|15|TRBJ1-4|TRBV27|.
TGTGCCAGCAGCCTGACAGGACGAGGGAGTGAAAAACTGTTTTTT
CASSLTGRGSEKLFF
>TRBD2|14|TRBJ2-2|TRBV11-2|.
TGTGCCAGCAGGGGACTAGCGGGCGGCGGGGAGCTGTTTTTT
CASRGLAGGGELFF
>.|12|TRBJ1-4|TRBV10-3|.
TGTGCCATCAGTGAGTCCCGGGAAAAACTGTTTTTT
CAISESREKLFF
>TRBD2|17|TRBJ2-1|TRBV9|.
TGTGCCAGCAGCGTAGCCTCCGGGACTAGCGGGTTCTATGAGCAGTTCTTC
CASSVASGTSGFYEQFF
>.|13|TRBJ1-6|TRBV7-9|.
TGTGCCAGCAGCTTAGAAGGGGGTTCACCCCTCCACTTT
CASSLEGGSPLHF
>TRBD1|14|TRBJ1-1|TRBV29-1|.
TGCAGCGTAACCCTCGGACAGGCGAACACTGAAGCTTTCTTT
CSVTLGQANTEAFF